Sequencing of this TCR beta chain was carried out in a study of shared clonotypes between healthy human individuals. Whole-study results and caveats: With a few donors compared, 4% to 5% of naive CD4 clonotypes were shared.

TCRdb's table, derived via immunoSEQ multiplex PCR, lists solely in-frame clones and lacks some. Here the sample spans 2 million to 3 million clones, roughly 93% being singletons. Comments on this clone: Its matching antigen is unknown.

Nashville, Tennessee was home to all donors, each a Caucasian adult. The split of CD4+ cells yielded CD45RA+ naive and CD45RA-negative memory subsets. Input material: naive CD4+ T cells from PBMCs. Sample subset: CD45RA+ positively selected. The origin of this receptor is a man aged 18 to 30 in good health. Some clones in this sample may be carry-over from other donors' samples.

The CDR3 spells CASGRDRGETQYF. The CDR3 DNA reads as TGTGCCAGCGGGAGAGACAGGGGAGAGACCCAGTACTTC. The chain couples TRBV2 to TRBJ2-5, with 8 bases aligning to TRBD1. With V trimmed by 8 bases and J by 4 bases, 6 bases remained unmatched. Germline loops: CDR1 SNHLY, CDR2 FYNNEI. This CDR3 contains 13 residues.